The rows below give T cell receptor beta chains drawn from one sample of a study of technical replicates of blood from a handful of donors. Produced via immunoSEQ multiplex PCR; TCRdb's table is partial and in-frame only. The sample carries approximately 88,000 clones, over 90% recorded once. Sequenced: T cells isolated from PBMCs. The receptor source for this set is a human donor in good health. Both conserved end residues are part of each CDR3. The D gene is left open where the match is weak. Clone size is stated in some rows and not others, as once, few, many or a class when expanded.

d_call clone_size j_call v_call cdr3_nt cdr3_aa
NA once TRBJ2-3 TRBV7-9 TGTGCCAGCAGCTCCTCTAGCACAGATACGCAGTATTTT CASSSSSTDTQYF
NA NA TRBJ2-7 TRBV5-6 TGTGCCAGCAGTTCGGGCGTCGGGGAGGAAACCTACGAGCAGTACTTC CASSSGVGEETYEQYF
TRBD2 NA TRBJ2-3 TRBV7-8 TGTGCCAGCAGCGGAAAGCGGGAGAAGACAGATACGCAGTATTTT CASSGKREKTDTQYF
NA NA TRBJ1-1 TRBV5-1 TGCGCCAGCAGTACAGGGTGGAACACTGAAGCTTTCTTT CASSTGWNTEAFF
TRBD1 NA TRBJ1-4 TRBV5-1 TGCGCCAGCAGCATACATGGGACAGGGAATCTTAATGAAAAACTGTTTTTT CASSIHGTGNLNEKLFF
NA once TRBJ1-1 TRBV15 TGTGCCACGGCGGGTCTCCTGAACACTGAAGCTTTCTTT CATAGLLNTEAFF
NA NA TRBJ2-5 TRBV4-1 TGCGCCAGCAGCCAAGAACGGGGAGTACCGGCCCTCCAAGAGACCCAGTACTTC CASSQERGVPALQETQYF
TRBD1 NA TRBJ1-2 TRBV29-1 TGCAGCGTTGGACAGGGTTTAGGCTACACCTTC CSVGQGLGYTF
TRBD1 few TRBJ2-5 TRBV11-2 TGTGCCAGCAGCTTACATCAATCAGGGGGCGGAGAGACCCAGTACTTC CASSLHQSGGGETQYF
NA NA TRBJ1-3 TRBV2 TGTGCCAGCAGTTTAGGGGTGAACAGAGTCTCTGGAAACACCATATATTTT CASSLGVNRVSGNTIYF
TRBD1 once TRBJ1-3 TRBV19 TGTGCCAGTAGTATATTTGGGACAGAAGGAAACACCATATATTTT CASSIFGTEGNTIYF
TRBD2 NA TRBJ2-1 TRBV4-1 TGCGCCAGCAGCCAAGGGGGACTAGCGGGGGCCTCAGCTTACAATGAGCAGTTCTTC CASSQGGLAGASAYNEQFF
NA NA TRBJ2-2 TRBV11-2 TGTGCCAGCAGCTTTGATTGGAGGGGTGGTTGGGCCGGGGAGCTGTTTTTT CASSFDWRGGWAGELFF
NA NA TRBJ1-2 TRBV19 TGTGCCAGTAAAGCGGAGGGGCGCGGGTACTATGGCTACACCTTC CASKAEGRGYYGYTF
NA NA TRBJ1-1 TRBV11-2 TGTGCCAGCAGCTTAGACAGGGGACGTGAAGCTTTCTTT CASSLDRGREAFF
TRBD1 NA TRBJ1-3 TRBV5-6 TGTGCCAGCAGCTTGGACAGGGGGAACACCATATATTTT CASSLDRGNTIYF
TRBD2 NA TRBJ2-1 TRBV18 TGTGCCAGCTCACCGGGACTAGCGGGAATCAATGAGCAGTTCTTC CASSPGLAGINEQFF
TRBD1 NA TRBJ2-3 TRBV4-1 TGCGCCAGCAGCCAGGAACAGGGGTTATTGGCAGATACGCAGTATTTT CASSQEQGLLADTQYF
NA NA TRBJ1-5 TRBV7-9 TGTGCCAGCAGCCGAGGGGGGGTGAGGGGCAATCAGCCCCAGCATTTT CASSRGGVRGNQPQHF
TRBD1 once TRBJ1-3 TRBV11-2 TGTGCCAGCAGCCCCATTAACCATCGTCGACAGGGTGGTGGAAACACCATATATTTT CASSPINHRRQGGGNTIYF
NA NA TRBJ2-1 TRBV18 TGTGCCAGCTCAGACGTAGGGGGGGATGAGCAGTTCTTC CASSDVGGDEQFF